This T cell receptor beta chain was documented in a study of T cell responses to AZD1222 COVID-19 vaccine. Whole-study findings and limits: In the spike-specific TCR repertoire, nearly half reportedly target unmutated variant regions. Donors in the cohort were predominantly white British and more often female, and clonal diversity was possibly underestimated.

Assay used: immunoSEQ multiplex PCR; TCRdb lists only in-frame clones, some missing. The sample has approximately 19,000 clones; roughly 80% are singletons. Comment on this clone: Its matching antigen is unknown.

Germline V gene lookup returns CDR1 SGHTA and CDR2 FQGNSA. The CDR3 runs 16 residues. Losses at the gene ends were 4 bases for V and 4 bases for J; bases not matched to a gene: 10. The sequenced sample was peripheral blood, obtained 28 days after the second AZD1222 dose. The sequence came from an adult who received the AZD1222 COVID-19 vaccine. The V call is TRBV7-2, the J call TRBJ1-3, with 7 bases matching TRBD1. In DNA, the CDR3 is TGTGCCAGCAGCTACGAGGGGGCAAGGGGAGGAAACACCATATATTTT. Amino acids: CASSYEGARGGNTIYF.